The 3 T cell receptor beta chains in this list originate from one sample, sequenced in a study of control samples from healthy donors and cancer patients (dated by TCRdb to about 2020). Library prep was done by the immunoSEQ multiplex PCR assay. Not all clones reach the TCRdb copy of this immuneACCESS table, which keeps in-frame sequences only. Checked studies attribute under half of the gap to unresolved V genes and leave the rest unexplained. Across this sample there are fewer than 200,000 clones, with 90% seen only once. Of the sample, approximately 1.5% is held by the ten largest clones. The source material was blood. The source is a woman in her fifties or sixties in good health.

The genes are TRBV10-3 and TRBJ1-1; 9 nucleotides match TRBD1. Germline V gives CDR1 ENHRY, CDR2 SYGVKD. CDR3 size: 12 residues. V trimming: 3 bases; J trimming: 11 bases; junction bases outside the gene matches: 4. The DNA for the CDR3 is TGTGCCATCAGTGATGGACAGGGGACGGCTTTCTTT. Its translation is CAISDGQGTAFF.

In nucleotides, the CDR3 is TGTGCCAGCAGCTTACGTAACGAGCAGTACTTC. This codes for CASSLRNEQYF. The V and J genes are TRBV5-8 and TRBJ2-7; D gene unclear. This CDR3 is 11 amino acids long. Trimming cost V 2 bases and J 5 bases, with 5 bases left between them. The germline V gene encodes CDR1 SGHTS and CDR2 YDEGEE.

J is TRBJ1-1 and V is TRBV9; 10 nucleotides line up with TRBD1. Trimming at V came to 0 bases and at J to 4 bases, leaving 3 bases not matched to a gene. Per the germline V gene, CDR1 is SGDLS and CDR2 is YYNGEE. This CDR3 has 15 amino acids. Here the CDR3 DNA reads TGTGCCAGCAGCGTAGGCGGACAGGGGGGCACTGAAGCTTTCTTT. Translation: CASSVGGQGGTEAFF.